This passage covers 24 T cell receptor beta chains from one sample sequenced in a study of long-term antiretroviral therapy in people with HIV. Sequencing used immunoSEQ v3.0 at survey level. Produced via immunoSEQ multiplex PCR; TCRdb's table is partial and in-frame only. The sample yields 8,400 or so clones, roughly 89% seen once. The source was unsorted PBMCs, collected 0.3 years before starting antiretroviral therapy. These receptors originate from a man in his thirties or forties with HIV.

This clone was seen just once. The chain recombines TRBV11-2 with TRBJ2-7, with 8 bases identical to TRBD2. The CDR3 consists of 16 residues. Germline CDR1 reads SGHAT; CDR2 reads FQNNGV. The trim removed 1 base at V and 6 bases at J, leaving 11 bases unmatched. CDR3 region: CASSLVSGTSLSEQYF. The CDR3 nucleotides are TGTGCCAGCAGCTTAGTTTCCGGGACTAGTTTATCCGAGCAGTACTTC.

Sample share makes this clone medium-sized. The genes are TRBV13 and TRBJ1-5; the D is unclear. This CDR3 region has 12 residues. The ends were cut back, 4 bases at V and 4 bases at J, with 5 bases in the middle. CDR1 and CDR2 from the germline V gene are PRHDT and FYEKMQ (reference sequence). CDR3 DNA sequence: TGTGCCAGCAGCTATTTTAATCAGCCCCAGCATTTT. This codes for CASSYFNQPQHF.

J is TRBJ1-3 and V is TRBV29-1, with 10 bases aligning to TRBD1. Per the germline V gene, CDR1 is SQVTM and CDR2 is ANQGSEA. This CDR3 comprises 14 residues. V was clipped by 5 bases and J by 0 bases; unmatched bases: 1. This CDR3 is CSVRTGGSGNTIYF. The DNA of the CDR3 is TGCAGCGTTCGGACAGGGGGCTCTGGAAACACCATATATTTT.

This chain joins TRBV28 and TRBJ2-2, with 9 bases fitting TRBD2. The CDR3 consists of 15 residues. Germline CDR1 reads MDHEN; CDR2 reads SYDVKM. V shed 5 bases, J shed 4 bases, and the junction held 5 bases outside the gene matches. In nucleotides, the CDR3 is TGTGCCAGCAGTGTTAGCGGGAGCCCCACCGGGGAGCTGTTTTTT. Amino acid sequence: CASSVSGSPTGELFF. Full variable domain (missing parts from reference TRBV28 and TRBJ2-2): DVKVTQSSRYLVKRTGEKVFLECVQDMDHENMFWYRQDPGLGLRLIYFSYDVKMKEKGDIPEGYSVSREKKERFSLILESASTNQTSMYLCASSVSGSPTGELFFGEGSRLTVL.

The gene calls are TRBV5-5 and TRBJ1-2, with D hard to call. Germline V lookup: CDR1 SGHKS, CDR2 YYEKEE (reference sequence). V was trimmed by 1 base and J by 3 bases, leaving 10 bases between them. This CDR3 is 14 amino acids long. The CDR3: CASSLTGNDYGYTF. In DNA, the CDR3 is TGTGCCAGCAGCTTGACGGGGAACGACTATGGCTACACCTTC.

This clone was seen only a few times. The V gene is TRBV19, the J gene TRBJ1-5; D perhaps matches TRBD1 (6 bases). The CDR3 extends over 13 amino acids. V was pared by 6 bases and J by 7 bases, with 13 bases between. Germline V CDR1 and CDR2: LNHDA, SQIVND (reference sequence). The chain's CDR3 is CASRLQGKQPQHF. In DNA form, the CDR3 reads TGTGCCAGTAGGTTGCAGGGGAAACAGCCCCAGCATTTT.

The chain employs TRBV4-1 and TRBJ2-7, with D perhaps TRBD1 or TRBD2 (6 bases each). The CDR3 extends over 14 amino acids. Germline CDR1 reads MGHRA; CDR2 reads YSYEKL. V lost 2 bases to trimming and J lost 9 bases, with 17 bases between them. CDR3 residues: CASSQMGFGGGQYF. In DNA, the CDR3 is TGCGCCAGCAGCCAAATGGGTTTCGGGGGCGGGCAGTACTTC.

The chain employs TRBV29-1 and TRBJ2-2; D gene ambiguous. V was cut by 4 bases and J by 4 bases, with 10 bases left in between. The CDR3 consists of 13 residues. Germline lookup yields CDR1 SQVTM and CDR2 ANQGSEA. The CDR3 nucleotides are TGCAGCGTTGGAAAATCGGGCACCGGGGAGCTGTTTTTT. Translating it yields CSVGKSGTGELFF.

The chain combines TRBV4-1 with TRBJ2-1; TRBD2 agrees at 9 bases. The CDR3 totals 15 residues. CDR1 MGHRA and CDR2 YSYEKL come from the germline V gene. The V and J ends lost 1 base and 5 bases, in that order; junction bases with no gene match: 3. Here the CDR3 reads CASSQGIAGDNEQFF. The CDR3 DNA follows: TGCGCCAGCAGCCAAGGAATAGCGGGGGACAATGAGCAGTTCTTC.

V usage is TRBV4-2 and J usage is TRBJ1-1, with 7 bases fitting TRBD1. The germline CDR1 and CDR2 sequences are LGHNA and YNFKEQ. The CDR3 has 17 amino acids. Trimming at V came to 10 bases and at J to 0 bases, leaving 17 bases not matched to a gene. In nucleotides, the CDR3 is TGTGCCACCGAGTCGACAGGGAGGGGGTTCATGAACACTGAAGCTTTCTTT. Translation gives CATESTGRGFMNTEAFF.

The CDR3 region is CASSLSGGTSDYEQYF. DNA for the CDR3: TGTGCCAGCAGTTTATCCGGCGGGACTAGCGACTACGAGCAGTACTTC. This chain links TRBV28 with TRBJ2-7; TRBD2 agrees at 10 bases. After removal of 1 base from V and 3 bases from J, the junction contained 6 bases not matched to a gene. This CDR3 is built from 16 residues. Per the germline V gene, CDR1 is MDHEN and CDR2 is SYDVKM. The entire variable domain, with the rest obtained from reference TRBV28 and TRBJ2-7, is as follows: DVKVTQSSRYLVKRTGEKVFLECVQDMDHENMFWYRQDPGLGLRLIYFSYDVKMKEKGDIPEGYSVSREKKERFSLILESASTNQTSMYLCASSLSGGTSDYEQYFGPGTRLTVT.

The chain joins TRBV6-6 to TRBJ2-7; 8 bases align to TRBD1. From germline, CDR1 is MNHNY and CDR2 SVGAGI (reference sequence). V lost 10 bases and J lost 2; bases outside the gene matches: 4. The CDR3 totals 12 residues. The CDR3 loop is CAISDRAYEQYF. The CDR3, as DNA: TGTGCCATCTCGGACAGGGCCTACGAGCAGTACTTC.

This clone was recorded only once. The DNA for the CDR3 is TGTGCCAGCAGTTCTATCAAGAACACTGAAGCTTTCTTT. Protein sequence: CASSSIKNTEAFF. The chain links TRBV7-9 to TRBJ1-1; D gene ambiguous. The V end was cut by 6 bases, the J end by 1 base, with 9 bases between. CDR3 length: 13 amino acids. The germline V gene has CDR1 SEHNR and CDR2 FQNEAQ (reference sequence).

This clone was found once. In nucleotides, the CDR3 is TGCGCCAGCAGCTTGGGAGGAGGCCCGTACGAGCAGTACTTC. It translates to CASSLGGGPYEQYF. V is TRBV5-1 and J is TRBJ2-7; the D gene is possibly TRBD2 (5 bases). The CDR3 runs to 14 residues. The germline V gene encodes CDR1 SGHRS and CDR2 YFSETQ. V was trimmed by 0 bases and J by 4 bases, leaving 11 bases between them. Full variable domain (rest looked up from reference TRBV5-1 and TRBJ2-7): KAGVTQTPRYLIKTRGQQVTLSCSPISGHRSVSWYQQTPGQGLQFLFEYFSETQRNKGNFPGRFSGRQFSNSRSEMNVSTLELGDSALYLCASSLGGGPYEQYFGPGTRLTVT.

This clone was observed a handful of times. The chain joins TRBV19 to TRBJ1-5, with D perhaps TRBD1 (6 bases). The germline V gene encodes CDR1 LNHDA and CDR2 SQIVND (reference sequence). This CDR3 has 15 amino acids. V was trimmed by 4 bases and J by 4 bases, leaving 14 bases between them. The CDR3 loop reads CASSTGGRSNQPQHF. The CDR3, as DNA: TGTGCCAGTAGTACCGGGGGGCGATCGAATCAGCCCCAGCATTTT.

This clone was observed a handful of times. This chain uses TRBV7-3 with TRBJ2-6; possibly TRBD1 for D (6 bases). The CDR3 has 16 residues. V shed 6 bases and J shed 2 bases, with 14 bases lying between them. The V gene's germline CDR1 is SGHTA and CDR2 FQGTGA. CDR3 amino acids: CASSLQQGAGANVLTF. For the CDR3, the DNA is TGTGCCAGCAGTCTCCAACAGGGTGCTGGGGCCAACGTCCTGACTTTC.

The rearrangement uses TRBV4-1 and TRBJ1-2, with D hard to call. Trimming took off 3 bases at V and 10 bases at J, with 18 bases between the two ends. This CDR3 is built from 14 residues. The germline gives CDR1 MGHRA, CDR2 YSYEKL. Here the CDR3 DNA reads TGCGCCAGCAGCCAGTCCCCCCAGAGGGAAGACTACACCTTC. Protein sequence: CASSQSPQREDYTF.

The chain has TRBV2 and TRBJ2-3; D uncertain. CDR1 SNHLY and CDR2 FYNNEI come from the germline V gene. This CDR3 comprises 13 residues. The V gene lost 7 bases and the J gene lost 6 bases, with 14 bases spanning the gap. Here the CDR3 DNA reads TGTGCCAGCACGGTCGCGCAAACGGATACGCAGTATTTT. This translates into CASTVAQTDTQYF.

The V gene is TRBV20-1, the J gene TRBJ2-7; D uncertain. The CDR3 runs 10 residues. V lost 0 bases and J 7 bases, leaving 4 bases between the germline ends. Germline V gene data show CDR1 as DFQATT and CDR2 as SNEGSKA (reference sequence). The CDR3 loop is CSARDREQYF. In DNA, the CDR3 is TGCAGTGCTAGAGATCGGGAGCAGTACTTC.

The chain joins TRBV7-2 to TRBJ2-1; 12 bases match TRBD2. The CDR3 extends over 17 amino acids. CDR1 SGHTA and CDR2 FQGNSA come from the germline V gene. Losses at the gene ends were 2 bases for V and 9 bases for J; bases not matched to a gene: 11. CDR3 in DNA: TGTGCCAGCAGCTTAAGTCTGGGTCTAGCGGGAGGGAGTGAGCAGTTCTTC. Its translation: CASSLSLGLAGGSEQFF.

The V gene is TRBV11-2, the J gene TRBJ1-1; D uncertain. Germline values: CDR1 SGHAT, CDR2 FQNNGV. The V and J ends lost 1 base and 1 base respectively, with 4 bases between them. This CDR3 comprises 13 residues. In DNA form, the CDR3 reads TGTGCCAGCAGCTTAGGACAGAACACTGAAGCTTTCTTT. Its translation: CASSLGQNTEAFF. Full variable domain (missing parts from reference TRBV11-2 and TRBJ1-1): EAGVAQSPRYKIIEKRQSVAFWCNPISGHATLYWYQQILGQGPKLLIQFQNNGVVDDSQLPKDRFSAERLKGVDSTLKIQPAKLEDSAVYLCASSLGQNTEAFFGQGTRLTVV.

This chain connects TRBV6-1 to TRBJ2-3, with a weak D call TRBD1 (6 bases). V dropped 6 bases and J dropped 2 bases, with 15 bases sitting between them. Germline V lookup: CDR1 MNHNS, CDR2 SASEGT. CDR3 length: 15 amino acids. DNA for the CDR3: TGTGCCAGCAGCACGGAACAGGGTCTCACAGATACGCAGTATTTT. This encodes CASSTEQGLTDTQYF.

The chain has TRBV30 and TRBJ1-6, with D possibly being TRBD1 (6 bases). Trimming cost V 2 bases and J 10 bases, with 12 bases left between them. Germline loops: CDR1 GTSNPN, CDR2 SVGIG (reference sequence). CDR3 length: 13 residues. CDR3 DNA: TGTGCCTGGAGTCTGGGGGCTGGCTCACCCCTCCACTTT. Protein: CAWSLGAGSPLHF.

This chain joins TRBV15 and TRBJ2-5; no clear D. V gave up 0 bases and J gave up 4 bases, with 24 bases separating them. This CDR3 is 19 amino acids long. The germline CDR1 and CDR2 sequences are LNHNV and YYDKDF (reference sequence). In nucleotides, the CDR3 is TGTGCCACCAGCAGAGATCTGGGCCCCCGTTATGCGGTCCGAGAGACCCAGTACTTC. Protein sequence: CATSRDLGPRYAVRETQYF.